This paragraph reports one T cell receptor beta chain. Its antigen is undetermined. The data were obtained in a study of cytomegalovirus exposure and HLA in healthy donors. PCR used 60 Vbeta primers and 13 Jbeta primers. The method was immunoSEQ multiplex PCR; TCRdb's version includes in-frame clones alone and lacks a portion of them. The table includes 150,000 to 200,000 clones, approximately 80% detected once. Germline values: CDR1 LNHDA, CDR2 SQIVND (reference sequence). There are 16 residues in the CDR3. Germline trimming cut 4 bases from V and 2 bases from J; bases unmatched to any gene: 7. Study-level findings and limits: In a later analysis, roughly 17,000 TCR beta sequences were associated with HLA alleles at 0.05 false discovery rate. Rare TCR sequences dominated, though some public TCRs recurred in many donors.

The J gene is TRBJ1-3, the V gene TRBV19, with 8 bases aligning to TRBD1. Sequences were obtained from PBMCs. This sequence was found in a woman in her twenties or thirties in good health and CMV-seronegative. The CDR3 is CASSTYRGNPGNTIYF. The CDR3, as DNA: TGTGCCAGTAGTACCTACAGGGGGAACCCTGGAAACACCATATATTTT.